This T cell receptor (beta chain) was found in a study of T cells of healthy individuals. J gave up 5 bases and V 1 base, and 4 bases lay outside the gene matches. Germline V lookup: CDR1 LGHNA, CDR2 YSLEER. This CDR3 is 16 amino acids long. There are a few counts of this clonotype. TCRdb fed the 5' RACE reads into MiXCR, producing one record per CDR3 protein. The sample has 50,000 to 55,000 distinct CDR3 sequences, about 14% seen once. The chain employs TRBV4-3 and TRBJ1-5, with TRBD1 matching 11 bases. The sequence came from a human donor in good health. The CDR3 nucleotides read TGCGCCAGCAGCCAAGGGACAGGGGGCGGTTATCAGCCCCAGCATTTT. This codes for CASSQGTGGGYQPQHF.